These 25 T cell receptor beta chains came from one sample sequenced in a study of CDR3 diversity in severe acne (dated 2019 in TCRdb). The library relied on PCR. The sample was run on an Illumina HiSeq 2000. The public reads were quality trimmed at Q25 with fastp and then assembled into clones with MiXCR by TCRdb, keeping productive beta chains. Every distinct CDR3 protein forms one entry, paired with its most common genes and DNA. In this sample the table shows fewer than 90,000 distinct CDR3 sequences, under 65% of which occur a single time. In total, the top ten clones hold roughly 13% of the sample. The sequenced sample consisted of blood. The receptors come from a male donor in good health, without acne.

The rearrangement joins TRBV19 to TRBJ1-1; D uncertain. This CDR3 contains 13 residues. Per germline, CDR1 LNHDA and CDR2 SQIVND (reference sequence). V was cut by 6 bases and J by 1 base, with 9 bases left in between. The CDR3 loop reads CASSEGWNTEAFF. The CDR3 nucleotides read TGTGCCAGTAGCGAAGGTTGGAACACTGAAGCTTTCTTT.

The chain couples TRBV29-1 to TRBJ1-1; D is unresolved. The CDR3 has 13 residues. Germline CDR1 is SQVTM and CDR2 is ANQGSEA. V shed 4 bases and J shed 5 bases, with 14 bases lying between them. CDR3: CSVAFVIGTEAFF. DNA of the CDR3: TGCAGCGTTGCGTTCGTGATAGGGACTGAAGCTTTCTTT.

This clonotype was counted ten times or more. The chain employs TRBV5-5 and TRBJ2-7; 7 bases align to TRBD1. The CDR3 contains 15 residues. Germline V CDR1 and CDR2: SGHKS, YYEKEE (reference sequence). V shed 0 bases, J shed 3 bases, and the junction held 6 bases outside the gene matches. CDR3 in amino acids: CASSLEGDSYYEQYF. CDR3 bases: TGTGCCAGCAGCTTGGAAGGGGACAGTTACTACGAGCAGTACTTC. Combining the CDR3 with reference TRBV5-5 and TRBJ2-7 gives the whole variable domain DAGVTQSPTHLIKTRGQQVTLRCSPISGHKSVSWYQQVLGQGPQFIFQYYEKEERGRGNFPDRFSARQFPNYSSELNVNALLLGDSALYLCASSLEGDSYYEQYFGPGTRLTVT.

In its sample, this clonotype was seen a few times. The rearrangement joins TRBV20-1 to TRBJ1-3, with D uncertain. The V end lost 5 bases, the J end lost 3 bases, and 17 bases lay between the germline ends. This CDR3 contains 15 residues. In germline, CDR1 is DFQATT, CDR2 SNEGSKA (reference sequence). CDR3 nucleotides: TGCAGTGCTCCGTGGACGGATACACTTGGAAACACCATATATTTT. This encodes CSAPWTDTLGNTIYF.

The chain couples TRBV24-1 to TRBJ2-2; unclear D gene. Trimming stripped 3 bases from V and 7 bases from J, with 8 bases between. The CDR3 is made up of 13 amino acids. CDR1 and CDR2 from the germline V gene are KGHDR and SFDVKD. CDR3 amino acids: CATSDENSGELFF. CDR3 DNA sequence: TGTGCCACCAGTGATGAGAATAGCGGGGAGCTGTTTTTT.

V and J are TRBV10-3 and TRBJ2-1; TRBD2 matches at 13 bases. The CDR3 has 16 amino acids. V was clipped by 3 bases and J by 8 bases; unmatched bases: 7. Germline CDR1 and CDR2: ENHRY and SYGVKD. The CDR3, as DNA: TGTGCCATCAGTGAAACACTAGCGGGGGGGATATATGAGCAGTTCTTC. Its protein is CAISETLAGGIYEQFF.

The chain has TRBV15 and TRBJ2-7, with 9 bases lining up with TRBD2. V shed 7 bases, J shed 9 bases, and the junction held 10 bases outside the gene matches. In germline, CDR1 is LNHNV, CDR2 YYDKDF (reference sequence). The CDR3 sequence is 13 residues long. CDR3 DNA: TGTGCCACCATCAAATCTAGCGGGATAGGGCAGTACTTC. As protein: CATIKSSGIGQYF.

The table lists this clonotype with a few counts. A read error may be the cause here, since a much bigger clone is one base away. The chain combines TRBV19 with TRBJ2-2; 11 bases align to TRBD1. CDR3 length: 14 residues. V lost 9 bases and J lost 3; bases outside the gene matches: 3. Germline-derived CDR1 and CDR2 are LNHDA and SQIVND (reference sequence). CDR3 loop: CARLDRGHTGELFF. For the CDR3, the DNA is TGTGCCAGGCTGGACAGGGGGCACACCGGGGAGCTGTTTTTT.

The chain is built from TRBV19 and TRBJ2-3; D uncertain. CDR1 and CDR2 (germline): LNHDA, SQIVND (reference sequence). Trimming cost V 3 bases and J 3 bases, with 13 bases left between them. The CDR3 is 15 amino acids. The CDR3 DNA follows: TGTGCCAGTAGTATGGTCTGGAACTCTACAGATACGCAGTATTTT. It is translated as CASSMVWNSTDTQYF.

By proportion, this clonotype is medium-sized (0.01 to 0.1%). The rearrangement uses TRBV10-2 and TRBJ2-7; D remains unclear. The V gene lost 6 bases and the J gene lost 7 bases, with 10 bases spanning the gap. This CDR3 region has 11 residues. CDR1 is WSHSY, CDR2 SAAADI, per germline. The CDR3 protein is CASSPSREQYF. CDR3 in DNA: TGCGCCAGCAGCCCCTCTCGGGAGCAGTACTTC.

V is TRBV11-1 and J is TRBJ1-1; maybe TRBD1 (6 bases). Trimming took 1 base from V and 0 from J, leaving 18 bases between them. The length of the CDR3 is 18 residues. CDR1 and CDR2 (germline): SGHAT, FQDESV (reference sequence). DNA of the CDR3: TGTGCCAGCAGCTTAGGGACTATTCAGGGGAGCTTGAACACTGAAGCTTTCTTT. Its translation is CASSLGTIQGSLNTEAFF. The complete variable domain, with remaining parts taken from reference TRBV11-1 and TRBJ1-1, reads EAEVAQSPRYKITEKSQAVAFWCDPISGHATLYWYRQILGQGPELLVQFQDESVVDDSQLPKDRFSAERLKGVDSTLKIQPAELGDSAMYLCASSLGTIQGSLNTEAFFGQGTRLTVV.

The CDR3 spells CATTSGRGDEQFF. CDR3 DNA: TGTGCTACGACTAGCGGGAGGGGCGATGAGCAGTTCTTC. The genes are TRBV12-3 or TRBV12-4 and TRBJ2-1, with TRBD2 identical over 14 bases. The CDR3 length is 13 residues.

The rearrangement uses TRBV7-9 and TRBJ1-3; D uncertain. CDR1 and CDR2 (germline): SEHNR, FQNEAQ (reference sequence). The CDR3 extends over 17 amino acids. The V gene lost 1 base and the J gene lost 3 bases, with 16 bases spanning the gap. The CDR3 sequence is CASSLVARFVVGNTIYF. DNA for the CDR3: TGTGCCAGCAGCTTAGTGGCCAGGTTTGTCGTTGGAAACACCATATATTTT.

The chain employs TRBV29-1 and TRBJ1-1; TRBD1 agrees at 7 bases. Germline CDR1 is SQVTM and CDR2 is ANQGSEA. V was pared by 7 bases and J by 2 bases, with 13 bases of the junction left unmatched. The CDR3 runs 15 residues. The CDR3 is CSAKGSDRTNTEAFF. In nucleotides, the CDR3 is TGCAGCGCCAAGGGTTCGGACAGGACAAACACTGAAGCTTTCTTT.

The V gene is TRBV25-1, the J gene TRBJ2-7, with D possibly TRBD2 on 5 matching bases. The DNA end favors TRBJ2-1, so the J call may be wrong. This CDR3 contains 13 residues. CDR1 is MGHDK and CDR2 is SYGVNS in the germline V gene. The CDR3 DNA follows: TGTGCCAGCAGCGTAGAGGGTAGCCGTGAGCAGTTCTTC. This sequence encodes CASSVEGSREQFF.

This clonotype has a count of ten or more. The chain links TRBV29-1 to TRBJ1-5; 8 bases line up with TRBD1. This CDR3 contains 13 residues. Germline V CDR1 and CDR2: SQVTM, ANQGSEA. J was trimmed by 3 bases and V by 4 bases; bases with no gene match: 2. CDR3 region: CSVGQGANQPQHF. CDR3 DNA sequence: TGCAGCGTTGGCCAGGGGGCCAATCAGCCCCAGCATTTT.

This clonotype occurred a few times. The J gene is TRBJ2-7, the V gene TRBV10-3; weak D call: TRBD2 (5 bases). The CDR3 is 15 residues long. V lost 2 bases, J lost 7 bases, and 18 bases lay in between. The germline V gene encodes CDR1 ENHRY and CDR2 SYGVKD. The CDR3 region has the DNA TGTGCCATCAGTGAGGGAGCTCGGGGTTCGGGGGAGCAGTACTTC. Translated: CAISEGARGSGEQYF.

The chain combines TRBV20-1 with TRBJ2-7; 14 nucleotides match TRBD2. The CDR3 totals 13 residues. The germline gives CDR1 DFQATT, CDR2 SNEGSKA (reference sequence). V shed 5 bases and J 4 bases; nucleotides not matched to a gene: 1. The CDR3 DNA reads TGCAGTGCTGGACTAGCGGGGGGTTACGAGCAGTACTTC. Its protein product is CSAGLAGGYEQYF.

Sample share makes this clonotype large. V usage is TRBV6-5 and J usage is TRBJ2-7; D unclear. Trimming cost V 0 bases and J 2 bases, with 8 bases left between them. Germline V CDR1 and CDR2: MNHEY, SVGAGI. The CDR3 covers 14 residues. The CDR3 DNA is TGTGCCAGCAGTTACTCGGACCGACCCTACGAGCAGTACTTC. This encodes CASSYSDRPYEQYF.

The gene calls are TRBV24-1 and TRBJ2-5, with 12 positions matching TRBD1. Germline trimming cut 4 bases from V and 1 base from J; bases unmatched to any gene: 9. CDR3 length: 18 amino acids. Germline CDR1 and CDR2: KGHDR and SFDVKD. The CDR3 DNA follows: TGTGCCACCAGTGAACCCGGGACAGGGGGCGCTTCCCAAGAGACCCAGTACTTC. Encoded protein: CATSEPGTGGASQETQYF.

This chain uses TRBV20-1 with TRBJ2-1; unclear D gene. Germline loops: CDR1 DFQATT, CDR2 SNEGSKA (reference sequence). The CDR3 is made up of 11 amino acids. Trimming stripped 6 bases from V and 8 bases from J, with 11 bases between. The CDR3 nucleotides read TGCAGTGCCCGGCCGAGCGATGAGCAGTTCTTC. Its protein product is CSARPSDEQFF.

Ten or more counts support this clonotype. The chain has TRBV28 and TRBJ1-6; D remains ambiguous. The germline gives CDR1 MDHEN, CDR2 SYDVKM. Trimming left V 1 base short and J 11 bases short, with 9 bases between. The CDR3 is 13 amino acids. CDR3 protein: CASSLLGSTPLHF. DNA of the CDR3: TGTGCCAGCAGTTTATTAGGCAGTACACCCCTCCACTTT.

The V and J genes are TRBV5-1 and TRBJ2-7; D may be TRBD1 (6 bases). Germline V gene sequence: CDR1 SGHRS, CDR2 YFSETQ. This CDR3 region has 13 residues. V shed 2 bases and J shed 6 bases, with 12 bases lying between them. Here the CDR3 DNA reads TGCGCCAGCAGCTTCGAGCAGGGGTCCGAGCAGTACTTC. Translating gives CASSFEQGSEQYF.

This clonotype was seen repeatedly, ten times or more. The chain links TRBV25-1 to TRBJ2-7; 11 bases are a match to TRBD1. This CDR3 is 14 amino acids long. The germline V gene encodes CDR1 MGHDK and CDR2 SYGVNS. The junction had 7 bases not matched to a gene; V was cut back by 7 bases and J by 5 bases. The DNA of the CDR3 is TGTGCCAGCACTCGAGGGACAGGGGGTCACGAGCAGTACTTC. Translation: CASTRGTGGHEQYF.

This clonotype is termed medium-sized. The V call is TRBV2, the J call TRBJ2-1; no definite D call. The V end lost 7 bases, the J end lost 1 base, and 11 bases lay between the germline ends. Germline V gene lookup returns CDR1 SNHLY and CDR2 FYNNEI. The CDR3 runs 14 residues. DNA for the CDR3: TGTGCCAGCACTCCGGGCCGGTCCTACAATGAGCAGTTCTTC. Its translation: CASTPGRSYNEQFF.